The 13 T cell receptor beta chains presented below share a single source sample, sequenced in a study of blood T cell repertoires in COVID-19. Measured with immunoSEQ multiplex PCR; TCRdb has only the in-frame clones, and not every one. The sample carries 200,000 to 250,000 clones, around 82% recorded once. Sequences were obtained from peripheral blood. The source is a woman aged 60-70 years with acute or convalescent COVID-19.

The V call is TRBV19, the J call TRBJ1-4, with TRBD1 matching over 8 bases. The CDR3 has 15 residues. The germline CDR1 and CDR2 sequences are LNHDA and SQIVND (reference sequence). The junction had 5 bases not matched to a gene; V was cut back by 3 bases and J by 5 bases. The CDR3 reads CASSMGTGRNEKLFF. The CDR3 DNA reads as TGTGCCAGTAGTATGGGGACAGGTCGGAATGAAAAACTGTTTTTT. Full variable domain (rest looked up from reference TRBV19 and TRBJ1-4): DGGITQSPKYLFRKEGQNVTLSCEQNLNHDAMYWYRQDPGQGLRLIYYSQIVNDFQKGDIAEGYSVSREKKESFPLTVTSAQKNPTAFYLCASSMGTGRNEKLFFGSGTQLSVL.

The chain joins TRBV6-5 to TRBJ2-2; no clear D. This CDR3 has 12 residues. Trimming cost V 6 bases and J 5 bases, with 7 bases left between them. Germline loops: CDR1 MNHEY, CDR2 SVGAGI. This CDR3 reads CASRGPTGELFF. The DNA of the CDR3 is TGTGCCAGCAGGGGCCCAACCGGGGAGCTGTTTTTT.

The gene calls are TRBV9 and TRBJ1-1; a weak D match, TRBD1 (5 bases). The CDR3 sequence is 16 residues long. V was pared by 0 bases and J by 1 base, with 13 bases between. Germline V lookup: CDR1 SGDLS, CDR2 YYNGEE. The CDR3 DNA is TGTGCCAGCAGCGTAGGACCGGGACTCTGGAACACTGAAGCTTTCTTT. As protein: CASSVGPGLWNTEAFF.

This clone was observed a handful of times. CDR3 nucleotide sequence: TGTGCCAGCAGTTTGGGACAGACCGGGGAGCTGTTTTTT. Protein: CASSLGQTGELFF. V gene TRBV12-3 or TRBV12-4 combines with J gene TRBJ2-2; 7 bases map to TRBD1. CDR3 length equals 13 residues. The trim removed 3 bases at V and 5 bases at J, leaving 0 bases unmatched.

The rearrangement joins TRBV6-6 to TRBJ1-1; D is possibly TRBD1 (6 bases). Germline V gene sequence: CDR1 MNHNY, CDR2 SVGAGI (reference sequence). The CDR3 spans 17 residues. V lost 5 bases, J lost 4 bases, and 23 bases lay in between. CDR3 sequence (DNA): TGTGCCAGCAGTCGATCCACAGGGACGCGTGGAACCACTGAAGCTTTCTTT. This gives the protein CASSRSTGTRGTTEAFF.

V and J are TRBV7-2 and TRBJ1-1; 7 nucleotides line up with TRBD1. CDR3 length: 15 amino acids. Germline assignment: CDR1 SGHTA and CDR2 FQGNSA. V was clipped by 8 bases and J by 0 bases; unmatched bases: 9. The CDR3 spells CASGHTDRVNTEAFF. The CDR3 DNA follows: TGTGCCAGCGGCCACACAGACAGGGTGAACACTGAAGCTTTCTTT.

This chain joins TRBV5-4 and TRBJ1-5; possible D gene TRBD1, 6 bases. This CDR3 has 13 residues. V lost 4 bases and J 4 bases, leaving 9 bases between the germline ends. Germline-derived CDR1 and CDR2 are SGHNT and YYREEE (reference sequence). CDR3 DNA: TGTGCCAGCAGCCGCACAGGGAATCAGCCCCAGCATTTT. This translates into CASSRTGNQPQHF. The full variable domain, rest sourced from reference TRBV5-4 and TRBJ1-5, is ETGVTQSPTHLIKTRGQQVTLRCSSQSGHNTVSWYQQALGQGPQFIFQYYREEENGRGNFPPRFSGLQFPNYSSELNVNALELDDSALYLCASSRTGNQPQHFGDGTRLSIL.

The V and J genes are TRBV4-2 and TRBJ2-7; TRBD2 is a possible D gene (7 bases). The germline gives CDR1 LGHNA, CDR2 YNFKEQ. The CDR3 is made up of 15 amino acids. V was shortened by 1 base and J by 0 bases, with 10 bases between the two germline ends. The DNA for the CDR3 is TGTGCCAGCAGCCAAGCGGCGGGGGCCTCCTACGAGCAGTACTTC. Amino acid sequence: CASSQAAGASYEQYF.

The J gene is TRBJ1-4, the V gene TRBV4-2, with D possibly matching TRBD1 (5 bases). From germline, CDR1 is LGHNA and CDR2 YNFKEQ. The CDR3 length is 14 residues. Trimming removed 5 bases from V and 6 bases from J, with 13 bases in between. CDR3 nucleotide sequence: TGTGCCAGCAGCTATCGCTCAGGGCATGAAAAACTGTTTTTT. Translated, it gives CASSYRSGHEKLFF.

The chain has TRBV9 and TRBJ2-1; 10 nucleotides line up with TRBD1. The CDR3 loop spans 17 amino acids. CDR1 is SGDLS, CDR2 YYNGEE, per germline. J was trimmed by 6 bases and V by 1 base; bases with no gene match: 10. Here the CDR3 reads CASSVSPGTGAGNEQFF. As DNA, the CDR3 is TGTGCCAGCAGCGTATCCCCCGGGACAGGGGCCGGCAATGAGCAGTTCTTC.

This clone was found a few times. The rearrangement uses TRBV7-9 and TRBJ2-7; possible D gene TRBD1, 5 bases. This CDR3 is built from 13 residues. V was shortened by 5 bases and J by 0 bases, with 8 bases between the two germline ends. In germline, CDR1 is SEHNR, CDR2 FQNEAQ (reference sequence). CDR3 in amino acids: CASSPTDSYEQYF. In DNA form, the CDR3 reads TGTGCCAGCAGCCCGACAGACTCCTACGAGCAGTACTTC.

The chain has TRBV4-2 and TRBJ2-7, with D maybe TRBD1 (6 bases). The CDR3 is made up of 13 amino acids. V was shortened by 4 bases and J by 3 bases, with 10 bases between the two germline ends. The germline CDR1 and CDR2 sequences are LGHNA and YNFKEQ. The CDR3 nucleotides read TGTGCCAGCAGCCGCGGACAGCTCTACGAGCAGTACTTC. It yields the protein CASSRGQLYEQYF.

This sequence joins TRBV7-8 and TRBJ1-3; D possibly corresponds to TRBD1 (5 bases). Germline CDR1 and CDR2: SGHVS and FQNEAQ. V lost 5 bases to trimming and J lost 2 bases, with 22 bases between them. The CDR3 spans 18 residues. DNA for the CDR3: TGTGCCAGCAGCCAAGGTCGGGGGAACGGGTTTCCTGGAAACACCATATATTTT. Amino acids: CASSQGRGNGFPGNTIYF.